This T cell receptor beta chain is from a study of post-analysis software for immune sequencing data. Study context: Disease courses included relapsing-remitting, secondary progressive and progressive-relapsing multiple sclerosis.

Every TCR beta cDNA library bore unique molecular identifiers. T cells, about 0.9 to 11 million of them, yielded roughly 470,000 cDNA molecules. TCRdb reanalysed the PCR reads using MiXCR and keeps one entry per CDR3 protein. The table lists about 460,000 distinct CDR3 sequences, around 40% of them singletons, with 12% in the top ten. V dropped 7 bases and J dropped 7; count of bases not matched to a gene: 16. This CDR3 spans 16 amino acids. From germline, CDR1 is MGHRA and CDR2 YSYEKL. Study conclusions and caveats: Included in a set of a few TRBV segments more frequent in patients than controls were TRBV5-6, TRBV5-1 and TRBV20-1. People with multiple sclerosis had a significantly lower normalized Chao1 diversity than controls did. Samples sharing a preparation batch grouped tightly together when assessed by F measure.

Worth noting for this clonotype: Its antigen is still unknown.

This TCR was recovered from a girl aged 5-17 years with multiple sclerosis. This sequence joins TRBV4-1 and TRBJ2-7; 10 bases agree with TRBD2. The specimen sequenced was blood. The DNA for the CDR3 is TGCGCCAGCACCCGTATGACGGGACTAGCGTCCGATGAGCAGTACTTC. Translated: CASTRMTGLASDEQYF.